Listed below are T cell receptor beta chains from one sample, sequenced in a study of shared clonotypes between healthy human individuals. Generated by immunoSEQ multiplex PCR, the TCRdb table keeps only in-frame clones and is missing some. Altogether more than 2,000,000 clones are present, more than 80% being singletons, with the ten largest covering roughly 0.13%. Sequencing was performed on naive CD4+ T cells sorted from blood. Receptors were obtained from a man between 18 and 35 years old in good health. Both conserved end residues are part of each CDR3. D genes are given only for firm matches. Clone size, where shown, is once, few, many, or a class for clones that have expanded.

DNA: TGTGCCAGCAGCTTAGAATGGGGCGGGGCCTCCTACAATGAGCAGTTCTTC; CDR3: CASSLEWGGASYNEQFF; D: NA; V: TRBV11-2; size: NA; J: TRBJ2-1
DNA: TGTGCCAGCAGAAACACAGGGGGCAATACGCAGTATTTT; CDR3: CASRNTGGNTQYF; D: TRBD1; V: TRBV5-4; size: NA; J: TRBJ2-3
DNA: TGCGCCAGCAGTTCGGGCAGCAACACTGAAGCTTTCTTT; CDR3: CASSSGSNTEAFF; D: NA; V: TRBV5-1; size: NA; J: TRBJ1-1
DNA: TGTGCCAGCAGCACCCGACAGGGAGGGAATGGCTACACCTTC; CDR3: CASSTRQGGNGYTF; D: NA; V: TRBV21-1; size: NA; J: TRBJ1-2
DNA: TGTGCCAGCAGCCAAGATCGGGGTACCGGAAACACCATATATTTT; CDR3: CASSQDRGTGNTIYF; D: NA; V: TRBV14; size: NA; J: TRBJ1-3
DNA: TGTGCCAGCAGCTTAGTTGGGATGGCGGACTTC; CDR3: CASSLVGMADF; D: NA; V: TRBV7-9; size: NA; J: TRBJ2-7
DNA: TGTGCCGGCAGGCAGGACAGGGAAGGAGGGGAGCTGTTTTTT; CDR3: CAGRQDREGGELFF; D: TRBD1; V: TRBV6-5; size: NA; J: TRBJ2-2
DNA: TGTGCCAGCAGCCCTCTAGCGGGGGGGAATGAGCAGTTCTTC; CDR3: CASSPLAGGNEQFF; D: TRBD2; V: TRBV7-3; size: NA; J: TRBJ2-1
DNA: TGTGCCAGTAGGCGGGCGGGTGGTTACGAGCAGTACTTC; CDR3: CASRRAGGYEQYF; D: NA; V: TRBV19; size: NA; J: TRBJ2-7
DNA: TGTGCCTGGACCCCGGGTCTTAATCAGCCCCAGCATTTT; CDR3: CAWTPGLNQPQHF; D: NA; V: TRBV30; size: NA; J: TRBJ1-5
DNA: TGTGCCAGCAGCCCGGATAGCAATCAGCCCCAGCATTTT; CDR3: CASSPDSNQPQHF; D: NA; V: TRBV9; size: NA; J: TRBJ1-5
DNA: TGTGCCACCAGCAGAGACCCGGGAGGATACTATGGCTACACCTTC; CDR3: CATSRDPGGYYGYTF; D: NA; V: TRBV15; size: NA; J: TRBJ1-2
DNA: TGTGCCAGCAGCGTCCTGCGGGGGCCGGTGGATGAGCAGTTCTTC; CDR3: CASSVLRGPVDEQFF; D: NA; V: TRBV5-4; size: NA; J: TRBJ2-1
DNA: TGTGCCAGCAGTCCTACATACGAGCAGTACTTC; CDR3: CASSPTYEQYF; D: NA; V: TRBV6-1; size: NA; J: TRBJ2-7
DNA: TGCGCCAGCCAATTCCGGGGAGAAGCTAACTACGAGCAGTACTTC; CDR3: CASQFRGEANYEQYF; D: NA; V: TRBV10-2; size: NA; J: TRBJ2-7
DNA: TGTGCCAGCAGCTTTTCCGATACGCAGTATTTT; CDR3: CASSFSDTQYF; D: NA; V: TRBV7-2; size: NA; J: TRBJ2-3
DNA: TGTGCCAGCAGCCGAGGACTAGCGGGGCTCAATGAGCAGTTCTTC; CDR3: CASSRGLAGLNEQFF; D: TRBD2; V: TRBV6-5; size: NA; J: TRBJ2-1
DNA: TGCAGCGTCTTTAGCGGGAGGTCCCTCAATGAGCAGTTCTTC; CDR3: CSVFSGRSLNEQFF; D: TRBD2; V: TRBV29-1; size: NA; J: TRBJ2-1
DNA: TGCGCCAGCAGCTTGGCTAGCGGGGGCGGGAATGAGCAGTTCTTC; CDR3: CASSLASGGGNEQFF; D: TRBD2; V: TRBV5-1; size: NA; J: TRBJ2-1
DNA: TGTGCCAGCAGCGTAGTCGAAAATGAGCAGTTCTTC; CDR3: CASSVVENEQFF; D: NA; V: TRBV9; size: NA; J: TRBJ2-1
DNA: TGTGCCAGCAGCTTAGGGCGGGAGAGGAACAATGAGCAGTTCTTC; CDR3: CASSLGRERNNEQFF; D: TRBD2; V: TRBV5-6; size: NA; J: TRBJ2-1
DNA: TGTGCCAGCTCATATATAGGGGAGACCCAGTACTTC; CDR3: CASSYIGETQYF; D: NA; V: TRBV18; size: NA; J: TRBJ2-5
DNA: TGTGCCAGCAGCTCAGGGGCCCTTGGAACTGAAGCTTTCTTT; CDR3: CASSSGALGTEAFF; D: NA; V: TRBV7-3; size: NA; J: TRBJ1-1
DNA: TGTGCCAGCTCACTGACACTAGCGGGAAACACAGATACGCAGTATTTT; CDR3: CASSLTLAGNTDTQYF; D: TRBD2; V: TRBV18; size: NA; J: TRBJ2-3
DNA: TGCGCCAGCAGCTTGGGGGGTGAGACAGATACGCAGTATTTT; CDR3: CASSLGGETDTQYF; D: NA; V: TRBV5-1; size: NA; J: TRBJ2-3
DNA: TGTGCCAGCAGCTTTCGACAGGGGGGGTACGAGCAGTACTTC; CDR3: CASSFRQGGYEQYF; D: TRBD1; V: TRBV7-2; size: NA; J: TRBJ2-7
DNA: TGTGCCAGCAGTTACGGTCAGAGTTCTGAAAAACTGTTTTTT; CDR3: CASSYGQSSEKLFF; D: NA; V: TRBV6-6; size: NA; J: TRBJ1-4
DNA: TGTGCCAGCAGTGAAGCGCTGGGGCAGGGGGGTTCACCCCTCCACTTT; CDR3: CASSEALGQGGSPLHF; D: TRBD1; V: TRBV6-1; size: once; J: TRBJ1-6
DNA: TGTGCCAGCAGCTTAGTCCAGGGAGGCCCTAACTATGGCTACACCTTC; CDR3: CASSLVQGGPNYGYTF; D: NA; V: TRBV7-8; size: once; J: TRBJ1-2
DNA: TGTGCCAGCAGCACCGGGACTAGCGGCCCCACAGATACGCAGTATTTT; CDR3: CASSTGTSGPTDTQYF; D: TRBD2; V: TRBV7-9; size: NA; J: TRBJ2-3
DNA: TGCGCCAGCAGCTCCAATGGAGATAGCAATCAGCCCCAGCATTTT; CDR3: CASSSNGDSNQPQHF; D: NA; V: TRBV5-1; size: NA; J: TRBJ1-5
DNA: TGTGCCACCTTGGTCTGGGACTTGTCCTACAATGAGCAGTTCTTC; CDR3: CATLVWDLSYNEQFF; D: NA; V: TRBV6-1; size: NA; J: TRBJ2-1
DNA: TGTGCCAGCAGCCCTTCCAATGAGCAGTTCTTC; CDR3: CASSPSNEQFF; D: NA; V: TRBV9; size: NA; J: TRBJ2-1
DNA: TGCGCCAGCAGCCGTCTTGGGGCCGGGCAAGAGACCCAGTACTTC; CDR3: CASSRLGAGQETQYF; D: NA; V: TRBV4-3; size: NA; J: TRBJ2-5
DNA: TGTGCCAGCAGCCCGGGACAGTCCTACGAGCAGTACTTC; CDR3: CASSPGQSYEQYF; D: TRBD1; V: TRBV5-6; size: NA; J: TRBJ2-7
DNA: TGTGCTAGCAGCTCGACATTGAACACTGAAGCTTTCTTT; CDR3: CASSSTLNTEAFF; D: NA; V: TRBV7-7; size: few; J: TRBJ1-1
DNA: TGTGCCAGCAGTTTTGATTTTGAGCGGAGCCCCTACGAGCAGTACTTC; CDR3: CASSFDFERSPYEQYF; D: NA; V: TRBV27; size: NA; J: TRBJ2-7
DNA: TGTGCCTGGAGTGTATCCCCCGCGCCACCCCTCCACTTT; CDR3: CAWSVSPAPPLHF; D: NA; V: TRBV30; size: NA; J: TRBJ1-6
DNA: TGTGCCAGCAGCTTGAACTACGGGTCGACTAATGAAAAACTGTTTTTT; CDR3: CASSLNYGSTNEKLFF; D: NA; V: TRBV5-8; size: NA; J: TRBJ1-4
DNA: TGTGCCAGTAGTCTTGGACTAGCGGGGGACTACGAGCAGTACTTC; CDR3: CASSLGLAGDYEQYF; D: TRBD2; V: TRBV19; size: once; J: TRBJ2-7
DNA: TGTGCCAGCAGCAAAGATGGGCGGACAGGGCCCCCCACTGAAGCTTTCTTT; CDR3: CASSKDGRTGPPTEAFF; D: NA; V: TRBV21-1; size: NA; J: TRBJ1-1
DNA: TGTGCCAGCAGTTTGCGAGGGCCGGGCAATGAGCAGTTCTTC; CDR3: CASSLRGPGNEQFF; D: NA; V: TRBV28; size: once; J: TRBJ2-1
DNA: TGTGCCAGCAGCTCGGGCGTGAATTCACCCCTCCACTTT; CDR3: CASSSGVNSPLHF; D: NA; V: TRBV11-2; size: NA; J: TRBJ1-6
DNA: TGTGCCAGCAGCGTCCGGGACTACGGTGCCGGGGAGCTGTTTTTT; CDR3: CASSVRDYGAGELFF; D: TRBD2; V: TRBV9; size: NA; J: TRBJ2-2
DNA: TGTGCCAGCCGCCCCCTCCGGGACAACAAGAATGGTGAGCAGTTCTTC; CDR3: CASRPLRDNKNGEQFF; D: NA; V: TRBV19; size: NA; J: TRBJ2-1